The source of this T cell receptor (beta chain) is a study of cytomegalovirus exposure and HLA in healthy donors. Whole-study results and caveats: The availability of immune exposure information extended only to CMV serostatus. What a later analysis showed was that several of the most significant clusters appeared linked to common viral pathogens. Altogether, 160 or so TCR beta chains were recorded as cytomegalovirus-associated.

V was cut by 6 bases and J by 0 bases, with 11 bases left in between. Germline lookup yields CDR1 MNHNS and CDR2 SASEGT. The CDR3 spans 14 residues. Details on this clone: Antigen specificity is unknown.

Vbeta (60) and Jbeta (13) primers were used in the PCR. Profiled with immunoSEQ multiplex PCR; TCRdb holds only in-frame clones, not every one. The sample carries 150,000 to 200,000 clones, about 76% recorded once. The TCR sequence derives from a woman in her fifties or sixties in good health and CMV-seronegative. Sequences were obtained from PBMCs. The V and J genes are TRBV6-1 and TRBJ1-2; TRBD1 might be the D (6 bases). This chain's CDR3 is CASSRTATNYGYTF. The CDR3, as DNA: TGTGCCAGCAGCCGGACAGCTACTAACTATGGCTACACCTTC.